The present T cell receptor beta chain was sequenced within a study of T cells in Graves' hyperthyroidism and ophthalmopathy. Trimming removed 1 base from V and 3 bases from J, with 6 bases in between. The CDR3 is 13 amino acids. Germline values: CDR1 SGHVS, CDR2 FQNEAQ. This clonotype has ten or more counts. Clinical symptoms, serum thyroxine and TRAb, thyroid ultrasound and orbital computed tomography together formed the diagnostic basis. Researchers amplified the TCR beta CDR3 regions from RNA transcripts. Primed by the HTBI set, a first-round RT-PCR was run on the TCR CDR3. A single record per CDR3 protein comes from TCRdb applying MiXCR to the multiplex PCR reads. The sample carries 400,000 to 500,000 distinct CDR3 sequences, roughly 14% recorded once.

Sequencing was carried out using blood. This sequence joins TRBV7-8 and TRBJ1-1; no firm D call. The receptor was isolated from a man between 18 and 35 years old with Graves' ophthalmopathy. CDR3 in DNA: TGTGCCAGCAGCTTAGTGGAAGACACTGAAGCTTTCTTT. Protein: CASSLVEDTEAFF.